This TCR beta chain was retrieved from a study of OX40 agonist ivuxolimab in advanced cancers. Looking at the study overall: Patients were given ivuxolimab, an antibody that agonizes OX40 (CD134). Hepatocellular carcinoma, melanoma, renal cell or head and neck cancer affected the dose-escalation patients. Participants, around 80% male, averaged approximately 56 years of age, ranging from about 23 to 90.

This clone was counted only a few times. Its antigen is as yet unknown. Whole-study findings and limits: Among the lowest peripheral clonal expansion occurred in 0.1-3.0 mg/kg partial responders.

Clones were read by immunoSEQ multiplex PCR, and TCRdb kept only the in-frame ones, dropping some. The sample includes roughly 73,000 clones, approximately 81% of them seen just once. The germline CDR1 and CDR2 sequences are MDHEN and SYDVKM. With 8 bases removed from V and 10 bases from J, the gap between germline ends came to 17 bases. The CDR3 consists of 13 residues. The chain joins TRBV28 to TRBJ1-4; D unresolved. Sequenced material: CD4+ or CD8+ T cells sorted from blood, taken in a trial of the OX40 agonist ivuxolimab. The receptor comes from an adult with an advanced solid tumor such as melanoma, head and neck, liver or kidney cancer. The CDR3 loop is CASVENRRGKLFF. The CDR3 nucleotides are TGTGCCAGCGTCGAGAACCGGCGCGGAAAACTGTTTTTT.